Below, 26 T cell receptor beta chains from the same sample are listed, as sequenced in a study of human T cells and chemical hapten exposure. Time point specified: patch test 3, about 24 weeks after DPC sensitization. Indicated treatment: therapeutic diphenylcyclopropenone sensitization with weekly scalp DPC. TCRdb re-derived calls from the RACE reads in MiXCR, one entry per CDR3 protein. Here the sample spans under 200,000 distinct CDR3 sequences, 25% to 35% being singletons. The sample was whole blood, taken in connection with sensitization to the hapten diphenylcyclopropenone (DPC). The receptors come from a woman between 18 and 30 years old with alopecia areata. Some clones in this sample may be carry-over from other donors' samples.

The chain employs TRBV10-1 and TRBJ2-1; 9 bases are shared with TRBD1. Germline V CDR1 and CDR2: WNHNN, SYGVQD (reference sequence). CDR3 length: 15 residues. The V segment lost 5 bases and the J segment 7 bases; nucleotides outside the gene matches: 9. The CDR3 protein is CASSQGQGTGNEQFF. CDR3 DNA: TGCGCCAGCAGTCAGGGACAGGGAACTGGGAATGAGCAGTTCTTC.

This clonotype has a single count. This sequence joins TRBV5-1 and TRBJ2-1; unclear D gene. Per germline, CDR1 SGHRS and CDR2 YFSETQ. The CDR3 has 14 residues. The V end lost 1 base, the J end lost 8 bases, and 13 bases lay between the germline ends. The CDR3 DNA sequence: TGCGCCAGCAGCTTGTTTCCACAAGCTGATGAGCAGTTCTTC. This codes for CASSLFPQADEQFF.

Only a few counts were recorded for this clonotype. The chain uses TRBV5-1 and TRBJ2-1, with 9 bases that match TRBD2. The CDR3 length is 17 residues. Looked up from germline, CDR1 is SGHRS and CDR2 is YFSETQ. Trimming took 1 base from V and 5 from J; bases not matched to a gene: 10. Written as DNA, the CDR3 is TGCGCCAGCAGCTTGCCTAACCTAGCGGGGCCCAACAATGAGCAGTTCTTC. Its translation: CASSLPNLAGPNNEQFF. Filled out from reference TRBV5-1 and TRBJ2-1, the complete variable domain reads KAGVTQTPRYLIKTRGQQVTLSCSPISGHRSVSWYQQTPGQGLQFLFEYFSETQRNKGNFPGRFSGRQFSNSRSEMNVSTLELGDSALYLCASSLPNLAGPNNEQFFGPGTRLTVL.

This clonotype has more than one count but fewer than ten. The J gene is TRBJ1-1, the V gene TRBV7-9, with D perhaps TRBD1 (5 bases). The V and J ends lost 4 bases and 7 bases respectively, with 10 bases between them. Germline V lookup: CDR1 SEHNR, CDR2 FQNEAQ (reference sequence). This CDR3 region has 12 residues. The CDR3 DNA is TGTGCCAGCAGCTACAGGACGGTTGAAGCTTTCTTT. It encodes CASSYRTVEAFF. The full variable domain, its missing parts supplied by reference TRBV7-9 and TRBJ1-1, is DTGVSQNPRHKITKRGQNVTFRCDPISEHNRLYWYRQTLGQGPEFLTYFQNEAQLEKSRLLSDRFSAERPKGSFSTLEIQRTEQGDSAMYLCASSYRTVEAFFGQGTRLTVV.

This clonotype was counted between two and nine times. This chain uses TRBV7-8 with TRBJ2-2, with D tentatively TRBD2 (5 bases). Germline values: CDR1 SGHVS, CDR2 FQNEAQ. The CDR3 is made up of 16 amino acids. The V and J ends lost 1 base and 6 bases respectively, with 15 bases between them. The CDR3: CASSLGGLMFAGELFF. The CDR3 coding sequence is TGTGCCAGCAGCTTAGGAGGGTTAATGTTCGCCGGGGAGCTGTTTTTT.

This clonotype was seen repeatedly, ten times or more. The rearrangement links TRBV5-1 to TRBJ2-7; D perhaps matches TRBD1 (5 bases). The CDR3 contains 13 residues. V was pared by 4 bases and J by 6 bases, with 14 bases between. The germline gives CDR1 SGHRS, CDR2 YFSETQ. The CDR3 bases are TGCGCCAGCAGCACGACAGTCTCTTCCGAGCAGTACTTC. It yields the protein CASSTTVSSEQYF.

This clonotype has a handful of counts. The rearrangement uses TRBV20-1 and TRBJ1-6; 7 nucleotides align to TRBD1. The J segment lost 4 bases and the V segment lost 6 bases, leaving 15 bases of the junction unmatched. The CDR3 length is 17 residues. The germline V gene has CDR1 DFQATT and CDR2 SNEGSKA (reference sequence). For the CDR3, the DNA is TGCAGTGCCCCCCCTGACCCCCGGGACAGATATAATTCACCCCTCCACTTT. Encoded protein: CSAPPDPRDRYNSPLHF.

The V call is TRBV12-3 or TRBV12-4, the J call TRBJ2-3; a weak D match, TRBD2 (6 bases). The CDR3 has 17 residues. Between the trimmed V and J ends, which lost 3 bases and 2 bases, there was a span of 18 bases. The CDR3 bases are TGTGCCAGCAGTTTTACCCAAACTAGCCCCTCCACAGATACGCAGTATTTT. Translation: CASSFTQTSPSTDTQYF.

In this sample, this clonotype turned up a few times. The chain couples TRBV9 to TRBJ1-5; no firm D call. Germline CDR1 reads SGDLS; CDR2 reads YYNGEE. Trimming left V 2 bases short and J 4 bases short, with 4 bases between. This CDR3 is 12 amino acids long. DNA of the CDR3: TGTGCCAGCAGCGTTCAAAATCAGCCCCAGCATTTT. Encoded protein: CASSVQNQPQHF.

The chain uses TRBV7-2 and TRBJ2-4; 8 bases line up with TRBD2. CDR3 length: 16 residues. Germline trimming cut 5 bases from V and 1 base from J; bases unmatched to any gene: 7. Germline assignment: CDR1 SGHTA and CDR2 FQGNSA. As DNA, the CDR3 is TGTGCCAGCAGCACCCAAGCGGGGGTGGCCAAAAACATTCAGTACTTC. Protein: CASSTQAGVAKNIQYF.

This clonotype showed up just a few times. This chain uses TRBV7-9 with TRBJ2-5; D call uncertain. CDR1 is SEHNR, CDR2 FQNEAQ, per germline (reference sequence). CDR3 length: 13 residues. Trimming left V 6 bases short and J 5 bases short, with 13 bases between. Here the CDR3 DNA reads TGTGCCAGCAGACTGGTCCTAGGGGAGACCCAGTACTTC. Protein sequence: CASRLVLGETQYF. Full variable domain (remainder filled in from reference TRBV7-9 and TRBJ2-5): DTGVSQNPRHKITKRGQNVTFRCDPISEHNRLYWYRQTLGQGPEFLTYFQNEAQLEKSRLLSDRFSAERPKGSFSTLEIQRTEQGDSAMYLCASRLVLGETQYFGPGTRLLVL.

This clonotype was found a few times. This rearrangement joins TRBV25-1 to TRBJ1-1; 9 bases fit TRBD1. Trimming at V came to 4 bases and at J to 8 bases, leaving 5 bases not matched to a gene. Germline assignment: CDR1 MGHDK and CDR2 SYGVNS. This CDR3 comprises 13 residues. DNA for the CDR3: TGTGCCAGCAGTGTTGGGACAGGGAAGGAAGCTTTCTTT. Amino acid sequence: CASSVGTGKEAFF.

The rearrangement uses TRBV20-1 and TRBJ2-3; D unresolved. Germline V CDR1 and CDR2: DFQATT, SNEGSKA (reference sequence). The ends were cut back, 4 bases at V and 1 base at J, with 12 bases in the middle. This CDR3 is 14 amino acids long. In DNA form, the CDR3 reads TGCAGTGCTACTGCTCCTTGGGGCACAGATACGCAGTATTTT. Its protein is CSATAPWGTDTQYF.

This clonotype was found once. The CDR3 bases are TGCGCCAGCAGTGGCAGACAGGGTGTGAGTAGAATCAGCAATCAGCCCCAGCATTTT. Its protein is CASSGRQGVSRISNQPQHF. The chain joins TRBV10-2 to TRBJ1-5, with 7 positions matching TRBD1. The junction had 16 bases not matched to a gene; V was cut back by 4 bases and J by 1 base. This CDR3 comprises 19 residues. The germline V gene encodes CDR1 WSHSY and CDR2 SAAADI.

This sequence joins TRBV28 and TRBJ1-1; D is possibly TRBD1 (5 bases). Trimming stripped 3 bases from V and 1 base from J, with 9 bases between. From germline, CDR1 is MDHEN and CDR2 SYDVKM. The CDR3 has 14 residues. In nucleotides, the CDR3 is TGTGCCAGCAGTTTTAGAGGGGAGAACACTGAAGCTTTCTTT. This encodes CASSFRGENTEAFF.

A few counts support this clonotype. J is TRBJ2-1 and V is TRBV29-1, with D perhaps matching TRBD1 (6 bases). Germline CDR1 is SQVTM and CDR2 is ANQGSEA. The CDR3 is 14 residues long. The V gene lost 8 bases and the J gene lost 4 bases, with 18 bases spanning the gap. As DNA, the CDR3 is TGCAGCTCCTCCGGGACAATTGGATACAATGAGCAGTTCTTC. It yields the protein CSSSGTIGYNEQFF.

This chain links TRBV6-2 or TRBV6-3 with TRBJ2-5; D is unclear. The V gene's germline CDR1 is MNHEY and CDR2 SVGEGT. V lost 2 bases and J 5 bases, leaving 9 bases between the germline ends. This CDR3 has 13 residues. CDR3 sequence (DNA): TGTGCCAGCAGTTACCCTGATAGGGAGACCCAGTACTTC. Residues: CASSYPDRETQYF.

Concerning this clonotype itself: With a much larger clone just one base away, this may be a read error. The J gene is TRBJ1-5, the V gene TRBV6-2 or TRBV6-3, with D tentatively TRBD1 (5 bases). Per the germline V gene, CDR1 is MNHEY and CDR2 is SVGEGT. The CDR3 has 14 residues. CDR3 nucleotide sequence: TGTGCCGGCAGCCCCTACGGGGGAGATTTTACCCAGCATTTT. Translated, it gives CAGSPYGGDFTQHF.

In its sample, this clonotype was seen once. This sequence joins TRBV5-1 and TRBJ1-6; D might be TRBD1 (6 bases). Germline assignment: CDR1 SGHRS and CDR2 YFSETQ. The CDR3 extends over 14 amino acids. The V gene lost 4 bases and the J gene lost 7 bases, with 12 bases spanning the gap. This chain's CDR3 is CASSKDSMNSPLHF. The DNA for the CDR3 is TGCGCCAGCAGCAAGGACAGTATGAATTCACCCCTCCACTTT.

This clonotype was seen more than once but under ten times. This chain uses TRBV18 with TRBJ1-5, with a possible D match to TRBD1 (5 bases). There are 19 residues in the CDR3. V lost 0 bases to trimming and J lost 0 bases, with 18 bases between them. Looked up from germline, CDR1 is KGHSH and CDR2 is LQKENI. The CDR3 loop is CASSPPPTVGGYSNQPQHF. The CDR3 DNA sequence: TGTGCCAGCTCACCACCCCCGACAGTAGGAGGGTATAGCAATCAGCCCCAGCATTTT.

This clonotype came up a few times. The CDR3 region is CASSETSDTQYF. The CDR3 DNA is TGCGCCAGCAGCGAGACCTCCGATACGCAGTATTTT. This rearrangement joins TRBV5-1 to TRBJ2-3; no definite D call. The V end was cut by 4 bases, the J end by 6 bases, with 9 bases between. Germline V gene data show CDR1 as SGHRS and CDR2 as YFSETQ. The CDR3 contains 12 residues.

The J gene is TRBJ2-3, the V gene TRBV6-2 or TRBV6-3; 10 nucleotides match TRBD2. The CDR3 is made up of 17 amino acids. Germline V gives CDR1 MNHEY, CDR2 SVGEGT. Germline trimming cut 5 bases from V and 2 bases from J; bases unmatched to any gene: 10. For the CDR3, the DNA is TGTGCCAGCAGTGATAACGGCGGACTAGCGGACACAGATACGCAGTATTTT. Translating it yields CASSDNGGLADTDTQYF.

This clonotype was detected ten times or more. The genes are TRBV5-5 and TRBJ1-5, with 8 bases fitting TRBD1. This CDR3 region has 15 residues. The V segment lost 0 bases and the J segment 1 base; nucleotides outside the gene matches: 0. Germline CDR1 and CDR2: SGHKS and YYEKEE (reference sequence). The CDR3 region has the DNA TGTGCCAGCAGCTTGGGGACAGGGAGCAATCAGCCCCAGCATTTT. Its protein product is CASSLGTGSNQPQHF.

This clonotype was seen at least ten times. The rearrangement uses TRBV7-2 and TRBJ1-2; TRBD1 agrees at 11 bases. Trimming removed 5 bases from V and 11 bases from J; junction bases left unmatched: 16. Germline CDR1 SGHTA, CDR2 FQGNSA. The CDR3 covers 16 residues. CDR3 bases: TGTGCCAGCAGCCTATTAATAGGACAGGGGGCGAGCGGTTACACCTTC. Protein product: CASSLLIGQGASGYTF.

This CDR3 reads CASSRKRTGVSTGELFF. CDR3 nucleotide sequence: TGCGCCAGCAGCCGAAAGAGGACAGGGGTTTCGACCGGGGAGCTGTTTTTT. The chain recombines TRBV4-3 with TRBJ2-2; 9 nucleotides align to TRBD1. Germline CDR1 LGHNA, CDR2 YSLEER. This CDR3 spans 17 amino acids. After removal of 4 bases from V and 5 bases from J, the junction contained 11 bases not matched to a gene.

This clonotype was seen many times. The V call is TRBV29-1, the J call TRBJ1-2, with 9 bases lining up with TRBD1. Germline CDR1 and CDR2: SQVTM and ANQGSEA. V lost 3 bases to trimming and J lost 8 bases; unmatched junction nucleotides: 4. The CDR3 loop spans 12 amino acids. The CDR3 nucleotides read TGCAGCGTTGAGGAGGACAGGGGAGGCTACACCTTC. Translating gives CSVEEDRGGYTF.